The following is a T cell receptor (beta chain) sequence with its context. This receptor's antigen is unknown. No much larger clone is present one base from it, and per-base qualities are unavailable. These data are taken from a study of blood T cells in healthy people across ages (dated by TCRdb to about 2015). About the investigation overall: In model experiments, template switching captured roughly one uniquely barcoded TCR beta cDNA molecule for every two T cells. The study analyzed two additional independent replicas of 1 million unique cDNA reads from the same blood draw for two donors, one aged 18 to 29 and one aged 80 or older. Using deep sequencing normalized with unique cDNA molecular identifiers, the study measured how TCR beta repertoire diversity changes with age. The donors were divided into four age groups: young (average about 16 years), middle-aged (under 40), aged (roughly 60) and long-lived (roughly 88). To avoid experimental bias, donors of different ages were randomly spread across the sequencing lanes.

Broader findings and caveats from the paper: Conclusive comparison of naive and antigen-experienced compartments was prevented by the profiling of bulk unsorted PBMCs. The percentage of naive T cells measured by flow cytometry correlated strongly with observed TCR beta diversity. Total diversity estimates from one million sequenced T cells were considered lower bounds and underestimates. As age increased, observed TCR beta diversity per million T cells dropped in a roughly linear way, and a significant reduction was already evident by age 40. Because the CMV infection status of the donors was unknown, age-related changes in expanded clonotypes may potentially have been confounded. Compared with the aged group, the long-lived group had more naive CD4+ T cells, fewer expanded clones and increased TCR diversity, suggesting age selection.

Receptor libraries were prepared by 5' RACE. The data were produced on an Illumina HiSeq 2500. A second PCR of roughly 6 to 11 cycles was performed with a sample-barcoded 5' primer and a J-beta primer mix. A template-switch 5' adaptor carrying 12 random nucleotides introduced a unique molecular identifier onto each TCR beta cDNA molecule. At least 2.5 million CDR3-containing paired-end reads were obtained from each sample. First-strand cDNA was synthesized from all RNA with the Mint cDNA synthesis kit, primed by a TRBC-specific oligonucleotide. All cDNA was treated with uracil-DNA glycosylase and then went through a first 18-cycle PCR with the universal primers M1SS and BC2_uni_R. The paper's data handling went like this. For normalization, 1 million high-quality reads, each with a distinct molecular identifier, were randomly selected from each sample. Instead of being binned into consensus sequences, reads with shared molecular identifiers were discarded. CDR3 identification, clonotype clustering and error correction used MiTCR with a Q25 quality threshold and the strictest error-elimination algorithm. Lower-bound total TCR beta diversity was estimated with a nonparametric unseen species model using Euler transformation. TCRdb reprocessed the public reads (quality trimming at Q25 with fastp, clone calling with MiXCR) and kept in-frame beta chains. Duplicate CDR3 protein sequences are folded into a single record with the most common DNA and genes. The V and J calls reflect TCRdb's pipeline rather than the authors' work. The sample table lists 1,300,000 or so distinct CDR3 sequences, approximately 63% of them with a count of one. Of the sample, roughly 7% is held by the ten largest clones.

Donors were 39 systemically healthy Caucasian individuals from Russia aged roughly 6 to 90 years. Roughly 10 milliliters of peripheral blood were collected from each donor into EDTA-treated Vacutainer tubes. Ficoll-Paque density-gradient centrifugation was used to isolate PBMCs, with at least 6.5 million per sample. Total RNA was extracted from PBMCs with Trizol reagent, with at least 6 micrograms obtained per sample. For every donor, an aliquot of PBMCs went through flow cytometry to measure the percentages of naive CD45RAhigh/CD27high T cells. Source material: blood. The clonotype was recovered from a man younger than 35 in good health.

The nucleotide sequence reads as follows: TGTGCTAGTGGTTGGGGGACGGTGAACACTGAAGCTTTCTTT. This gives the protein CASGWGTVNTEAFF. The chain joins TRBV12-5 to TRBJ1-1; the D gene is possibly TRBD1, with 5 bases matching. V gives up 4 bases and J gives up 0 bases, and the segment between their germline ends measures 9 bases. CDR1 and CDR2 are read off the germline V gene as LGHNT and FRNRAP. The CDR3 starts with the cysteine, ends with the phenylalanine, and has 14 residues. The only DNA kept is the CDR3, 42 bases in frame from the first base.